The 29 T cell receptor beta chains listed next were all sequenced from one sample in a study of human T cells and chemical hapten exposure. The time point denotes: patch test 1, 2 weeks after DPC sensitization. Treatment indicated: therapeutic diphenylcyclopropenone sensitization with weekly scalp DPC. Each CDR3 protein gets one entry after TCRdb re-called the RACE reads with MiXCR. The table shows around 99,000 distinct CDR3 sequences, with roughly an eighth occurring only once. The sample in question was whole blood, obtained in connection with sensitization to the hapten diphenylcyclopropenone (DPC). The receptors derive from a woman aged 40 to 50 with alopecia areata. Some clones in this sample may be carry-over from other donors' samples.

In this sample, this clonotype turned up many times. V is TRBV28 and J is TRBJ2-7; D is undetermined. Per germline, CDR1 MDHEN and CDR2 SYDVKM. V was clipped by 6 bases and J by 6 bases, with 15 bases between them. The CDR3 sequence is 13 residues long. The CDR3 protein is CASRDRLLGEQYF. For the CDR3, the DNA is TGTGCCAGCAGGGACCGACTCCTTGGCGAGCAGTACTTC. Full variable domain (missing parts from reference TRBV28 and TRBJ2-7): DVKVTQSSRYLVKRTGEKVFLECVQDMDHENMFWYRQDPGLGLRLIYFSYDVKMKEKGDIPEGYSVSREKKERFSLILESASTNQTSMYLCASRDRLLGEQYFGPGTRLTVT.

This clonotype turned up a few times. This chain connects TRBV6-1 to TRBJ1-4; tentatively, D is TRBD1 (5 bases). The germline CDR1 and CDR2 sequences are MNHNS and SASEGT. CDR3 length: 15 amino acids. The V end lost 2 bases, the J end lost 7 bases, and 14 bases lay between the germline ends. The CDR3 coding sequence is TGTGCCAGCAGTGAAAGGCAGGGAGGTAGTGAAAAACTGTTTTTT. This translates into CASSERQGGSEKLFF.

This clonotype occurred a few times. This chain uses TRBV28 with TRBJ2-3, with 8 bases aligning to TRBD2. Germline V CDR1 and CDR2: MDHEN, SYDVKM. V was clipped by 3 bases and J by 0 bases; unmatched bases: 8. This CDR3 is built from 17 residues. CDR3 sequence (DNA): TGTGCCAGCAGTTTGAGACTAGCGAGTACTAGCACAGATACGCAGTATTTT. Translation: CASSLRLASTSTDTQYF.

This clonotype has ten or more counts. The chain couples TRBV4-3 to TRBJ1-6, with a possible D match to TRBD1 (5 bases). V was pared by 0 bases and J by 4 bases, with 10 bases between. The V gene's germline CDR1 is LGHNA and CDR2 YSLEER. CDR3 length equals 16 residues. The CDR3 region is CASSQDRDGYNSPLHF. For the CDR3, the DNA is TGCGCCAGCAGCCAAGACCGGGACGGATATAATTCACCCCTCCACTTT.

This clonotype was counted a few times. This rearrangement joins TRBV28 to TRBJ1-1, with unresolved D. CDR3 size: 15 residues. V was clipped by 6 bases and J by 0 bases, with 14 bases between them. The germline V gene encodes CDR1 MDHEN and CDR2 SYDVKM. CDR3 nucleotides: TGTGCCAGCAGCGTCGTATGGACGATGAACACTGAAGCTTTCTTT. Translating gives CASSVVWTMNTEAFF.

This clonotype has a count of ten or more. The chain recombines TRBV19 with TRBJ2-3; D unclear. Trimming removed 4 bases at V and 5 bases at J, with 10 bases between. CDR1 and CDR2 from the germline V gene are LNHDA and SQIVND (reference sequence). The CDR3 totals 13 residues. DNA for the CDR3: TGTGCCAGTAGTACTCTTCGTGGAGATACGCAGTATTTT. Translation: CASSTLRGDTQYF.

The rearrangement links TRBV12-3 or TRBV12-4 to TRBJ2-1; D is possibly TRBD2 (6 bases). This CDR3 spans 15 amino acids. Trimming left V 6 bases short and J 1 base short, with 13 bases between. The CDR3 sequence is CASSNRDFSYNEQFF. As DNA, the CDR3 is TGTGCCAGCAGCAACCGGGACTTTTCCTACAATGAGCAGTTCTTC.

At least ten counts were recorded for this clonotype. For the CDR3, the DNA is TGTGCCAGCAGCAGAAATGGGGGGTACGAGCAGTACTTC. As protein: CASSRNGGYEQYF. This rearrangement joins TRBV28 to TRBJ2-7; TRBD2 is a possible D gene (6 bases). The CDR3 spans 13 residues. V lost 6 bases and J 4 bases, leaving 13 bases between the germline ends. From germline, CDR1 is MDHEN and CDR2 SYDVKM.

In this sample, this clonotype turned up many times. The V gene is TRBV10-3, the J gene TRBJ1-5, with a possible D match to TRBD1 (5 bases). Germline-derived CDR1 and CDR2 are ENHRY and SYGVKD. The CDR3 spans 15 residues. Trimming shortened V by 1 base and J by 4 bases, and 11 bases separated the two germline ends. The CDR3 DNA reads as TGTGCCATCAGTGAGTTTCAGGGAGGGAATCAGCCCCAGCATTTT. Its translation: CAISEFQGGNQPQHF.

The chain uses TRBV5-1 and TRBJ1-1; 9 bases map to TRBD1. Germline CDR1 and CDR2: SGHRS and YFSETQ. V trimming: 4 bases; J trimming: 2 bases; junction bases outside the gene matches: 6. The CDR3 has 15 amino acids. The CDR3 region has the DNA TGCGCCAGCAGCGAACAGGGGGCACGTAACACTGAAGCTTTCTTT. Translation gives CASSEQGARNTEAFF.

The genes are TRBV11-2 and TRBJ1-1; weak D call: TRBD1 (5 bases). Per germline, CDR1 SGHAT and CDR2 FQNNGV. V was clipped by 4 bases and J by 5 bases, with 11 bases between them. The CDR3 is made up of 13 amino acids. The CDR3 region is CASSSEQATEAFF. The CDR3 DNA follows: TGTGCCAGCAGCTCGGAACAGGCGACTGAAGCTTTCTTT.

Only a few counts were recorded for this clonotype. The V call is TRBV6-6, the J call TRBJ1-4, with TRBD1 matching over 9 bases. The germline gives CDR1 MNHNY, CDR2 SVGAGI (reference sequence). This CDR3 is built from 15 residues. The trim removed 5 bases at V and 7 bases at J, leaving 8 bases unmatched. The CDR3 loop is CASSPRQGDREKLFF. DNA for the CDR3: TGTGCCAGCAGTCCAAGACAGGGGGATCGTGAAAAACTGTTTTTT.

The CDR3 here is CSAKGLAAYNEQFF. DNA for the CDR3: TGCAGTGCTAAGGGACTAGCGGCCTACAATGAGCAGTTCTTC. V gene TRBV20-1 combines with J gene TRBJ2-1, with TRBD2 matching 11 bases. This CDR3 spans 14 amino acids. Trimming at V came to 4 bases and at J to 2 bases, leaving 1 base not matched to a gene. In germline, CDR1 is DFQATT, CDR2 SNEGSKA (reference sequence).

This clonotype came up many times. V gene TRBV6-6 combines with J gene TRBJ1-6, with 7 bases aligning to TRBD1. The CDR3 runs 14 residues. Losses at the gene ends were 5 bases for V and 6 bases for J; bases not matched to a gene: 4. Looked up from germline, CDR1 is MNHNY and CDR2 is SVGAGI (reference sequence). DNA for the CDR3: TGTGCCAGCAGTCGGCAGGGGGGTAATTCACCCCTCCACTTT. Translated, it gives CASSRQGGNSPLHF.

The chain links TRBV28 to TRBJ2-3, with D maybe TRBD1 (6 bases). This CDR3 is 16 amino acids long. Trimming removed 7 bases from V and 1 base from J, with 18 bases in between. CDR1 is MDHEN, CDR2 SYDVKM, per germline. The CDR3 DNA reads as TGTGCCAGCAACCCATACAGGGTAGGGCGCACAGATACGCAGTATTTT. It translates to CASNPYRVGRTDTQYF.

This clonotype came up many times. This rearrangement joins TRBV20-1 to TRBJ1-3; 7 positions match TRBD1. With 2 bases clipped from V and 2 bases from J, the junction kept 9 bases outside the gene matches. Germline V lookup: CDR1 DFQATT, CDR2 SNEGSKA (reference sequence). The length of the CDR3 is 16 residues. In DNA form, the CDR3 reads TGCAGTGCTAGAACGGGACAGACAATTCCTGGAAACACCATATATTTT. Residues: CSARTGQTIPGNTIYF.

This clonotype was counted between two and nine times. This CDR3 reads CASMWTASPYNEQFF. In DNA form, the CDR3 reads TGTGCCAGCATGTGGACAGCGAGCCCATACAATGAGCAGTTCTTC. The chain has TRBV12-3 or TRBV12-4 and TRBJ2-1; TRBD1 is a possible D gene (6 bases). The V and J ends lost 7 bases and 4 bases respectively, with 17 bases between them. The CDR3 runs 15 residues.

This clonotype appeared many times. Here the CDR3 reads CASSSDRGNYNEQFF. CDR3 coding DNA: TGTGCCAGCAGCTCTGACAGGGGGAACTACAATGAGCAGTTCTTC. The V gene is TRBV7-8, the J gene TRBJ2-1; 9 bases map to TRBD1. The J segment lost 3 bases and the V segment lost 4 bases, leaving 4 bases of the junction unmatched. The germline CDR1 and CDR2 sequences are SGHVS and FQNEAQ. The CDR3 sequence is 15 residues long. Combining the CDR3 with reference TRBV7-8 and TRBJ2-1 gives the whole variable domain GAGVSQSPRYKVAKRGQDVALRCDPISGHVSLFWYQQALGQGPEFLTYFQNEAQLDKSGLPSDRFFAERPEGSVSTLKIQRTQQEDSAVYLCASSSDRGNYNEQFFGPGTRLTVL.

This clonotype came up a few times. The rearrangement links TRBV28 to TRBJ2-3, with unresolved D. This CDR3 is 13 amino acids long. CDR1 is MDHEN, CDR2 SYDVKM, per germline. The V end was cut by 2 bases, the J end by 7 bases, with 10 bases between. The CDR3 loop reads CASSLVEANTQYF. The CDR3 region has the DNA TGTGCCAGCAGTTTAGTAGAGGCAAATACGCAGTATTTT.

This clonotype was seen a few times. V usage is TRBV12-3 or TRBV12-4 and J usage is TRBJ1-1; D ambiguous. V was trimmed by 2 bases and J by 3 bases, leaving 10 bases between them. CDR3 length: 14 residues. The CDR3 sequence: CASSLWEMDTEAFF. For the CDR3, the DNA is TGTGCCAGCAGTTTATGGGAGATGGACACTGAAGCTTTCTTT.

This clonotype was observed at least ten times. J is TRBJ2-2 and V is TRBV2, with D unresolved. This CDR3 region has 15 residues. CDR1 and CDR2 from the germline V gene are SNHLY and FYNNEI. Trimming shortened V by 0 bases and J by 4 bases, and 9 bases separated the two germline ends. CDR3 loop: CASSEAGVGTGELFF. CDR3 DNA: TGTGCCAGCAGTGAAGCTGGGGTGGGCACCGGGGAGCTGTTTTTT.

This clonotype has just a few counts. The rearrangement uses TRBV29-1 and TRBJ1-1; the D is unclear. V gave up 3 bases and J gave up 1 base, with 6 bases separating them. The germline V gene has CDR1 SQVTM and CDR2 ANQGSEA. This CDR3 has 12 residues. The CDR3, as DNA: TGCAGCGTTGATAGGTCGAACACTGAAGCTTTCTTT. Translated, it gives CSVDRSNTEAFF.

This clonotype was seen only a few times. The V call is TRBV21-1, the J call TRBJ2-5; the table gives TRBD1 as D, unverified against the DNA. TRBV21-1 is designated a pseudogene. The CDR3 runs 14 residues. The CDR3 DNA is TGTGCCAGCAGCAATCTGACAGGGGGAGAGACCCAGTACTTC. It codes for CASSNLTGGETQYF.

V gene TRBV29-1 combines with J gene TRBJ2-7, with no clear D. Germline V CDR1 and CDR2: SQVTM, ANQGSEA. The germline V and J ends were trimmed by 6 bases and 8 bases, with 11 bases remaining between them. CDR3 length equals 10 residues. The CDR3 reads CSVLTAQQYF. Here the CDR3 DNA reads TGCAGCGTCCTCACGGCCCAGCAGTACTTC.

The V call is TRBV2, the J call TRBJ2-5; possibly TRBD1 or TRBD2 for D (5 bases each). The CDR3 extends over 12 amino acids. Germline CDR1 reads SNHLY; CDR2 reads FYNNEI. Trimming stripped 5 bases from V and 5 bases from J, with 9 bases between. Here the CDR3 DNA reads TGTGCCAGCAGTCCAGAGGGGGAGACCCAGTACTTC. Translated, it gives CASSPEGETQYF.

This clonotype was seen a few times. The CDR3: CSAGGQSNYEQYF. CDR3 in DNA: TGCAGTGCTGGGGGACAGTCTAATTACGAGCAGTACTTC. This chain uses TRBV20-1 with TRBJ2-7; 7 positions match TRBD1. With 5 bases clipped from V and 4 bases from J, the junction kept 8 bases outside the gene matches. The CDR3 spans 13 residues. Germline values: CDR1 DFQATT, CDR2 SNEGSKA (reference sequence).

This clonotype has just a few counts. The rearrangement links TRBV19 to TRBJ1-2; possibly TRBD1 for D (6 bases). From germline, CDR1 is LNHDA and CDR2 SQIVND (reference sequence). The ends were cut back, 6 bases at V and 8 bases at J, with 16 bases in the middle. The CDR3 totals 13 residues. The CDR3 protein is CASRTDRTGGYTF. The CDR3 DNA reads as TGTGCCAGTAGAACGGACAGAACTGGGGGCTACACCTTC.

This clonotype occurred a few times. The chain joins TRBV6-2 or TRBV6-3 to TRBJ2-7, with 7 bases that match TRBD1. CDR1 MNHEY and CDR2 SVGEGT come from the germline V gene. The CDR3 runs 15 residues. V was pared by 2 bases and J by 2 bases, with 6 bases of the junction left unmatched. The CDR3 DNA follows: TGTGCCAGCAGTTACCCGGGACAGACGACCTACGAGCAGTACTTC. This codes for CASSYPGQTTYEQYF.

This sequence joins TRBV21-1 and TRBJ2-7; whether TRBD1, the table's D call, matches the DNA was not checked. TRBV21-1 is labeled a pseudogene. CDR3 length: 14 amino acids. The CDR3 DNA reads as TGTGCCAGCAGCAAAGGCGGGACAGGGGTGGAGCAGTACTTC. Protein sequence: CASSKGGTGVEQYF.